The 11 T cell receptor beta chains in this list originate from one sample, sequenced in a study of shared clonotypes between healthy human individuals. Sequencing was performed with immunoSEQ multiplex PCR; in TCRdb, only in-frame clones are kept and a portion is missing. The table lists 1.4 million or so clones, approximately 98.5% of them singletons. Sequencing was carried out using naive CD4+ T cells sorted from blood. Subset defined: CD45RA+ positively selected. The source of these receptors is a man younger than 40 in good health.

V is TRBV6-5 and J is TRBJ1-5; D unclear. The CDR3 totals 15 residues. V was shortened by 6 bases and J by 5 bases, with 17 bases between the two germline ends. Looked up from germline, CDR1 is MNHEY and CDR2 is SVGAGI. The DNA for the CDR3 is TGTGCCAGCAGACAGCACCTCGTCAGCGATCAGCCCCAGCATTTT. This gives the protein CASRQHLVSDQPQHF.

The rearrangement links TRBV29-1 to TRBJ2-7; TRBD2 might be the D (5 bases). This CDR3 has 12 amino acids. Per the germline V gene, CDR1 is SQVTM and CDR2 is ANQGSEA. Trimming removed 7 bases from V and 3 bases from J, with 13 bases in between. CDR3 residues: CSAGVVSYEQYF. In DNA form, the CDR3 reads TGCAGCGCCGGGGTAGTGAGCTACGAGCAGTACTTC.

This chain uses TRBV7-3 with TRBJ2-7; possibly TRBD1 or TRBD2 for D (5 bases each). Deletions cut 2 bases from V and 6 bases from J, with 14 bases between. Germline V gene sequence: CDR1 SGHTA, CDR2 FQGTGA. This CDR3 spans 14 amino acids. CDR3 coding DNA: TGTGCCAGCAGCTTAGGGGGTAGTGTCCTCGAGCAGTACTTC. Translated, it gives CASSLGGSVLEQYF.

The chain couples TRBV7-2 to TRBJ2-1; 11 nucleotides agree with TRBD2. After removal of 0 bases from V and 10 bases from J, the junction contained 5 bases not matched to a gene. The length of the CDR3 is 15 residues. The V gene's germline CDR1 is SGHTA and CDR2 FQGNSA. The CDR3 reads CASSLARSGREEQFF. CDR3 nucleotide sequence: TGTGCCAGCAGCTTAGCGCGTAGCGGGAGGGAAGAGCAGTTCTTC.

CDR3 coding DNA: TGTGCCAGCAGCAATTACAGGCGATGGGACTATGGCTACACCTTC. It specifies CASSNYRRWDYGYTF. This chain uses TRBV21-1 with TRBJ1-2; the table calls TRBD1, which could not be checked here. TRBV21-1 is annotated as a pseudogene. The CDR3 covers 15 residues.

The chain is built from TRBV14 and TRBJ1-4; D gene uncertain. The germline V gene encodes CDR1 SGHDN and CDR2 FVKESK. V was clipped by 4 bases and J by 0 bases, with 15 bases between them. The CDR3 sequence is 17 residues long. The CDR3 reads CASSPRRGPATNEKLFF. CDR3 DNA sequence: TGTGCCAGCAGCCCCCGACGGGGTCCCGCAACTAATGAAAAACTGTTTTTT.

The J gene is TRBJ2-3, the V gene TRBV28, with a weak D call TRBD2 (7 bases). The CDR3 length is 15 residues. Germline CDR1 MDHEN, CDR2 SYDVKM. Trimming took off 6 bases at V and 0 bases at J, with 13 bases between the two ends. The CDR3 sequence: CASSRRGPSTDTQYF. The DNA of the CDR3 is TGTGCCAGCAGCCGGCGGGGGCCCAGCACAGATACGCAGTATTTT. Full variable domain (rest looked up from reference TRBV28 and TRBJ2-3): DVKVTQSSRYLVKRTGEKVFLECVQDMDHENMFWYRQDPGLGLRLIYFSYDVKMKEKGDIPEGYSVSREKKERFSLILESASTNQTSMYLCASSRRGPSTDTQYFGPGTRLTVL.

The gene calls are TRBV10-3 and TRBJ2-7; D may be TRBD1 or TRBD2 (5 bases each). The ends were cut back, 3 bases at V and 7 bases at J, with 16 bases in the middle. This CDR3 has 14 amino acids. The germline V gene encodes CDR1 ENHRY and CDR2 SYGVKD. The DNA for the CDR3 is TGTGCCATCAGTGAATTGAGGGGATGGGGAGAGCAGTACTTC. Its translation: CAISELRGWGEQYF.

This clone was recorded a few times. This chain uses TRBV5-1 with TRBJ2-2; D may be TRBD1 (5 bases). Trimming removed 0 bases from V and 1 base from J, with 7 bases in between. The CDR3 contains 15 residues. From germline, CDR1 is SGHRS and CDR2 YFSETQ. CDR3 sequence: CASSLARVNTGELFF. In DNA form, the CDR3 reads TGCGCCAGCAGCTTGGCCAGGGTGAACACCGGGGAGCTGTTTTTT.

CDR3 sequence (DNA): TGCGCCAGCAGCTTGGATGGCACAGGGGTCGCCGAGCAGTACTTC. Translated, it gives CASSLDGTGVAEQYF. The rearrangement joins TRBV5-1 to TRBJ2-7; TRBD1 matches 7 bases. Germline V CDR1 and CDR2: SGHRS, YFSETQ. CDR3 size: 15 residues. V was pared by 0 bases and J by 6 bases, with 9 bases of the junction left unmatched. Combining the CDR3 with reference TRBV5-1 and TRBJ2-7 gives the whole variable domain KAGVTQTPRYLIKTRGQQVTLSCSPISGHRSVSWYQQTPGQGLQFLFEYFSETQRNKGNFPGRFSGRQFSNSRSEMNVSTLELGDSALYLCASSLDGTGVAEQYFGPGTRLTVT.

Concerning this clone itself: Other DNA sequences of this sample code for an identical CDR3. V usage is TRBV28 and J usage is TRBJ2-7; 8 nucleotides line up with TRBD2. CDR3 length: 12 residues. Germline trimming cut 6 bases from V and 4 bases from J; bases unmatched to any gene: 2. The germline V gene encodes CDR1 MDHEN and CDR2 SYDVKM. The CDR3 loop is CASSLAGYEQYF. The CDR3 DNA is TGTGCCAGCAGCCTAGCGGGTTACGAGCAGTACTTC.